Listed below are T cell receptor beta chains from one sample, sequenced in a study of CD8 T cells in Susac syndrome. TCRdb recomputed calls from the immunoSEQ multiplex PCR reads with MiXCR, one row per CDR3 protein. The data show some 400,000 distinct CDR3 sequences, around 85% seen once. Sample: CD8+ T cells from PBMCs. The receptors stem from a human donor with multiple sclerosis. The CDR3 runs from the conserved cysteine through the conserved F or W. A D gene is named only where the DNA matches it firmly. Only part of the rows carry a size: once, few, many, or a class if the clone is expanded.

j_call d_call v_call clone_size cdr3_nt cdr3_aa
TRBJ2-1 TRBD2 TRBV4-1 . TGCGCCAGCCAAAGCACCTATACCGGGAGGGCCGACTACAATGAGCAGTTCTTC CASQSTYTGRADYNEQFF
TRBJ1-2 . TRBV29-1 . TGCAGCGTACGAGCCCACTATGGCTACACCTTC CSVRAHYGYTF
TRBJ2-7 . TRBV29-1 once TGCAGCGTTGAAGGACAGGCCTACGAGCAGTACTTC CSVEGQAYEQYF
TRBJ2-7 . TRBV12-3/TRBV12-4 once TGTGCCAGCGGATATGGGTCCTACGAGCAGTACTTC CASGYGSYEQYF
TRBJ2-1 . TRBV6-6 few TGTGCCAGCAGCCCCGGACCGTCTTCCTACAATGAGCAGTTCTTC CASSPGPSSYNEQFF
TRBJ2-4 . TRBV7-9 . TGTGCCAGCAGCTTAGGAGCCCTGCAGGGACCGGCCAAAAACATTCAGTACTTC CASSLGALQGPAKNIQYF
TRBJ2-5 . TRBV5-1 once TGCGCCAGCAGCTTGTTCCCCGGGAGAGAACAAGAGACCCAGTACTTC CASSLFPGREQETQYF
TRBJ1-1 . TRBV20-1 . TGCAGTGCTGCTCGGGCAGGGAGGTCTGAAGCTTTCTTT CSAARAGRSEAFF
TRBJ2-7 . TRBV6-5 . TGTGCCAGCAGTTACTTTGGACAGTATTCTTACGAGCAGTACTTC CASSYFGQYSYEQYF
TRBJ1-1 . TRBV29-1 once TGCAGCGTTGAAGGTGGGGATCAGGGGACGAACACTGAAGCTTTCTTT CSVEGGDQGTNTEAFF